The source of this TCR beta chain is a study of blood T cell repertoires in COVID-19. Study in general: T cells, B-cell-depleted T cells, or PBMCs supplied cDNA or gDNA.

Authors' processing steps: Scientists estimated how many nucleated cells there were by amplifying reference gene primers. Profiling relied on immunoSEQ multiplex PCR, and the TCRdb table lists in-frame clones only, not all of them. V and J calls and clone size are given by that table; D and trimming were obtained from the DNA. This repertoire shows about 170,000 clones, over 65% found once; its top ten account for around 3%. CDR3 size: 19 residues. The germline V and J ends were trimmed by 5 bases and 0 bases, with 24 bases remaining between them. The germline gives CDR1 LGHDT, CDR2 YNNKEL (reference sequence).

The TCR was taken from a woman of 80 years or more with acute or convalescent COVID-19. The V call is TRBV3-1 (or the pseudogene TRBV3-2), the J call TRBJ2-3; D is perhaps TRBD1 (6 bases). Sequencing used peripheral blood. CDR3 nucleotide sequence: TGTGCCAGCAGCTATACACCATCCGGGACACCTATTAGCACAGATACGCAGTATTTT. It specifies CASSYTPSGTPISTDTQYF.